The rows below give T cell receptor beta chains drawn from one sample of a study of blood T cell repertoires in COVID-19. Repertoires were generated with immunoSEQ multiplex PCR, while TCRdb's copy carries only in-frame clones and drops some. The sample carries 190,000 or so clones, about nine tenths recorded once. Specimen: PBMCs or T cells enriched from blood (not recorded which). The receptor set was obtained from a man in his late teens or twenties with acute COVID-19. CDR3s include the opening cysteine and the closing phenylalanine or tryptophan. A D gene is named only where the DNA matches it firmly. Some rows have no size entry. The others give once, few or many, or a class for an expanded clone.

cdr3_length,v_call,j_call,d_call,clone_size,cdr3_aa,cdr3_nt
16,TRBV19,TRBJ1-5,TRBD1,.,CASSIDGTGWNQPQHF,TGTGCCAGTAGTATAGATGGGACAGGGTGGAATCAGCCCCAGCATTTT
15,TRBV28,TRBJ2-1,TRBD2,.,CASSLYLAGDHEQFF,TGTGCCAGCAGTTTATACCTAGCGGGAGACCATGAGCAGTTCTTC
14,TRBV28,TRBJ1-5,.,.,CASSPYSGNQPQHF,TGTGCCAGCAGTCCCTATTCGGGCAATCAGCCCCAGCATTTT
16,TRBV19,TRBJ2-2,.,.,CASPVSLPVDTGELFF,TGTGCCAGCCCCGTAAGTCTTCCGGTTGACACCGGGGAGCTGTTTTTT
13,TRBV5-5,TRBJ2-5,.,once,CASRSDFQETQYF,TGTGCCAGCAGATCGGACTTCCAAGAGACCCAGTACTTC
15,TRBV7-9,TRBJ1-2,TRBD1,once,CASSYWDSSTYGYTF,TGTGCCAGCAGCTATTGGGACAGCTCCACATATGGCTACACCTTC
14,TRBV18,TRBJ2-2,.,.,CASSSGDHTGELFF,TGTGCCAGCTCATCAGGGGACCACACCGGGGAGCTGTTTTTT
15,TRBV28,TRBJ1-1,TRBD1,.,CASSPGQSLNTEAFF,TGTGCCAGCAGCCCGGGACAGAGCCTCAACACTGAAGCTTTCTTT
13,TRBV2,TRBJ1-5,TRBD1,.,CASTGQRNQPQHF,TGTGCCAGCACGGGACAGAGGAATCAGCCCCAGCATTTT
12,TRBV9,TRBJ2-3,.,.,CASSASTDTQYF,TGTGCCAGCAGCGCGAGCACAGATACGCAGTATTTT
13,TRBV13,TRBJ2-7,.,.,CASSPGSRHEQYF,TGTGCCAGCAGTCCGGGATCTAGGCACGAGCAGTACTTC
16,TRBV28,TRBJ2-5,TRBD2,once,CASSLRGGERYETQYF,TGTGCCAGCAGTTTAAGGGGAGGGGAGAGATACGAGACCCAGTACTTC
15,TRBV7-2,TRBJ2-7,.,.,CASSLILGRGYEQYF,TGTGCCAGCAGCTTAATTTTAGGACGGGGCTACGAGCAGTACTTC
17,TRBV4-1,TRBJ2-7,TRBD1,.,CASSQGLRGRTSYEQYF,TGCGCCAGCAGCCAAGGACTCAGGGGGCGCACCTCCTACGAGCAGTACTTC
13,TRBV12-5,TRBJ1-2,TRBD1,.,CASTGTANYGYTF,TGTGCTAGCACTGGGACAGCTAACTATGGCTACACCTTC
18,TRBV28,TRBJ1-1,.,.,CASIVSIGTSKFDTEAFF,TGTGCCAGCATAGTCTCAATCGGCACTAGCAAGTTTGACACTGAAGCTTTCTTT
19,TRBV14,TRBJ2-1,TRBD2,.,CASSQEIPSGSLSYNEQFF,TGTGCCAGCAGCCAAGAAATTCCTAGCGGGAGCCTCTCCTACAATGAGCAGTTCTTC
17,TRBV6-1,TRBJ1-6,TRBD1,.,CASSELDRQMDNSPLHF,TGTGCCAGCAGTGAGTTGGACAGGCAAATGGATAATTCACCCCTCCACTTT
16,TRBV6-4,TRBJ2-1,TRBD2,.,CASSPMGTSGGDEQFF,TGTGCCAGCAGTCCCATGGGGACTAGCGGAGGGGATGAGCAGTTCTTC
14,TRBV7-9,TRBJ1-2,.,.,CASSPSGSAGQYTF,TGTGCCAGCAGCCCGAGCGGGAGTGCGGGTCAATACACCTTC
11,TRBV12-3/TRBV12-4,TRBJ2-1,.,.,CASRLTGEQFF,TGTGCCAGCAGATTGACGGGTGAGCAGTTCTTC
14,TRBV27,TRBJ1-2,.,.,CASSFTGFNYGYTF,TGTGCCAGCAGTTTCACAGGGTTCAACTATGGCTACACCTTC
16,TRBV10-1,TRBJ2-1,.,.,CASSGGSLSSYNEQFF,TGCGCCAGCAGTGGCGGGTCCCTTTCCTCCTACAATGAGCAGTTCTTC
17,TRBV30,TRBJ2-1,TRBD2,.,CAWSEGASGGSYNEQFF,TGTGCCTGGAGTGAGGGCGCTAGCGGCGGTTCCTACAATGAGCAGTTCTTC
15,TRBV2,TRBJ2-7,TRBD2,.,CASSPSGGGNDEQYF,TGTGCCAGCAGTCCCTCTGGCGGGGGGAACGACGAGCAGTACTTC
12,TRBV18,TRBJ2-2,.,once,CASSPRAGELFF,TGTGCCAGCTCACCCAGGGCGGGGGAGCTGTTTTTT
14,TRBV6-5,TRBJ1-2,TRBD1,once,CASGPTGASYGYTF,TGTGCCAGCGGGCCGACAGGGGCCTCCTATGGCTACACCTTC
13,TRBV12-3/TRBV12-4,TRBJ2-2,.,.,CASIREISGELFF,TGTGCCAGCATCCGGGAGATAAGCGGGGAGCTGTTTTTT
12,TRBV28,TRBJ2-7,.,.,CASSEMRGEQYF,TGTGCCAGCAGTGAGATGCGGGGCGAGCAGTACTTC
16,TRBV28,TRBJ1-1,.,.,CASSRVRGTIGTEAFF,TGTGCCAGCTCCCGGGTTAGGGGGACAATTGGCACTGAAGCTTTCTTT
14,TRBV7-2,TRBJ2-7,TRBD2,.,CASSSASGRYEQYF,TGTGCCAGCAGCTCGGCTAGCGGGAGGTACGAGCAGTACTTC
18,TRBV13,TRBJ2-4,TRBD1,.,CASSSTRRDRALAGIQYF,TGTGCCAGCAGCTCCACCCGCCGGGACAGGGCGTTAGCGGGCATTCAGTACTTC
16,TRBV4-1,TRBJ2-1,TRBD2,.,CASSPQLAGGNNEQFF,TGCGCCAGCAGCCCCCAACTAGCGGGAGGTAACAATGAGCAGTTCTTC
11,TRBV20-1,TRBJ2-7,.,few,CSASPLYEQYF,TGCAGTGCTAGCCCACTCTACGAGCAGTACTTC
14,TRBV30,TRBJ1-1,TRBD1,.,CAWFRTGKNTEAFF,TGTGCCTGGTTCCGGACAGGGAAAAACACTGAAGCTTTCTTT
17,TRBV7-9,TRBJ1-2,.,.,CASSRFRTANSNYGYTF,TGTGCCAGCAGCCGATTTAGAACAGCAAATTCTAACTATGGCTACACCTTC
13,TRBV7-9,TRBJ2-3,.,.,CASSPEDSWTQYF,TGTGCCAGCAGCCCGGAGGACAGTTGGACGCAGTATTTT
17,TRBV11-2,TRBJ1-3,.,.,CASSLDSVRRVGNTIYF,TGTGCCAGCAGCTTAGATTCCGTACGCAGGGTTGGAAACACCATATATTTT
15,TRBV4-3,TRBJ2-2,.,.,CASSQDRAGTGELFF,TGCGCCAGCAGCCAAGATCGGGCAGGGACCGGGGAGCTGTTTTTT
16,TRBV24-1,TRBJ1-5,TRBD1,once,CATSDADTGGGQPQHF,TGTGCCACCAGTGACGCGGATACAGGGGGTGGGCAGCCCCAGCATTTT
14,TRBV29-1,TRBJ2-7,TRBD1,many,CSVETDRGSYEQYF,TGCAGCGTTGAAACGGACAGGGGGTCGTACGAGCAGTACTTC
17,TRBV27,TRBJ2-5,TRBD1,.,CAIFRVEAGGIRETQYF,TGTGCCATCTTCCGGGTCGAGGCAGGGGGTATCAGGGAGACCCAGTACTTC
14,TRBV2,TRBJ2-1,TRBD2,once,CATRLAGTGNEQFF,TGTGCCACCAGACTAGCGGGAACCGGCAATGAGCAGTTCTTC